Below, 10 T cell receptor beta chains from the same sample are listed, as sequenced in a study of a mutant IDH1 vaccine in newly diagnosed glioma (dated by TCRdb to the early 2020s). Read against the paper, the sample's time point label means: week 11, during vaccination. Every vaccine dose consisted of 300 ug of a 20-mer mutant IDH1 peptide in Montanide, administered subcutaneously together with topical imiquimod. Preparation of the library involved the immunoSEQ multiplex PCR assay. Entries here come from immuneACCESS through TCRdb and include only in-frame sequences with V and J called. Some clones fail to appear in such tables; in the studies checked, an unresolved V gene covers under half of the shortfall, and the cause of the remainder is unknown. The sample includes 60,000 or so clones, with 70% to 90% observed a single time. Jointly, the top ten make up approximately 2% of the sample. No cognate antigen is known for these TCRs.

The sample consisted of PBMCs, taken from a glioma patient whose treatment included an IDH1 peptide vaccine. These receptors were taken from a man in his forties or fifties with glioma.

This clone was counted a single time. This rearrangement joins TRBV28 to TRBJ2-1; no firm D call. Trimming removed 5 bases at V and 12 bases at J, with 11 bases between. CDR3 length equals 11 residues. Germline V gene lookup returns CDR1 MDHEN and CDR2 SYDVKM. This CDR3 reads CASSQARRQFF. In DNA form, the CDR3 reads TGTGCCAGCAGTCAAGCGCGCCGGCAGTTCTTC.

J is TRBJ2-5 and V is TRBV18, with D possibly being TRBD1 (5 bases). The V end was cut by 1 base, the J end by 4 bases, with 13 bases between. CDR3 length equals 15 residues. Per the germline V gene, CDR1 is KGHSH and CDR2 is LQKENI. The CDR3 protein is CASSPRGGGGETQYF. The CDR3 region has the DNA TGTGCCAGCTCACCACGGGGCGGCGGTGGAGAGACCCAGTACTTC.

CDR3 sequence reads: CASSYSPRAGQPQHF. As DNA, the CDR3 is TGTGCCAGCAGTTACTCGCCCAGGGCCGGTCAGCCCCAGCATTTT. This chain joins TRBV6-5 and TRBJ1-5, with D possibly being TRBD1 (5 bases). Germline CDR1 reads MNHEY; CDR2 reads SVGAGI. Trimming cost V 0 bases and J 6 bases, with 12 bases left between them. The CDR3 has 15 amino acids.

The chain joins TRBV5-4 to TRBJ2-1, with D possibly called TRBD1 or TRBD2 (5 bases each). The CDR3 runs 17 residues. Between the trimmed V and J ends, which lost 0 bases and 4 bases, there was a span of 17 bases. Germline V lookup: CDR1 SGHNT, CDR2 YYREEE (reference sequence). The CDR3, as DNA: TGTGCCAGCAGCTTGGAACCCGCGAAGGGGAGATACAATGAGCAGTTCTTC. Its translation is CASSLEPAKGRYNEQFF. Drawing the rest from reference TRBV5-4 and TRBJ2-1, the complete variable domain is ETGVTQSPTHLIKTRGQQVTLRCSSQSGHNTVSWYQQALGQGPQFIFQYYREEENGRGNFPPRFSGLQFPNYSSELNVNALELDDSALYLCASSLEPAKGRYNEQFFGPGTRLTVL.

The CDR3 DNA is TGTGCCAGCAGTGAACCGGGACAGAGCTCCTACGAGCAGTACGTC. This gives the protein CASSEPGQSSYEQYV. The V and J genes are TRBV2 and TRBJ2-7; the match to TRBD1 covers 7 bases. Looked up from germline, CDR1 is SNHLY and CDR2 is FYNNEI. CDR3 length: 15 residues. Trimming at V came to 2 bases and at J to 0 bases, leaving 4 bases not matched to a gene.

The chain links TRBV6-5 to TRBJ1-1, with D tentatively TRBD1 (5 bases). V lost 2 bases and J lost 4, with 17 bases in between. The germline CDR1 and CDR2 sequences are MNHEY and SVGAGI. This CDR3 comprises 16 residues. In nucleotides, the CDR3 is TGTGCCAGCAGTTACCCCGGACGGGGCGGGGGCACTGAAGCTTTCTTT. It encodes CASSYPGRGGGTEAFF.

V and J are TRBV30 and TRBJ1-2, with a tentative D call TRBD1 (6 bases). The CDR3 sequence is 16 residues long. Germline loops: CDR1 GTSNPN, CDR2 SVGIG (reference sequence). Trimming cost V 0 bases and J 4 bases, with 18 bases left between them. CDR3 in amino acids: CAWSVSWQGLLYGYTF. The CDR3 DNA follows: TGTGCCTGGAGTGTATCCTGGCAGGGGCTCCTCTATGGCTACACCTTC.

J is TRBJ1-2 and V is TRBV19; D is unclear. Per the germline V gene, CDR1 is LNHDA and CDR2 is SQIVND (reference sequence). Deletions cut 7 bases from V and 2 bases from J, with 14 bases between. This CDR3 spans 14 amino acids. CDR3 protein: CASMLRRSNYGYTF. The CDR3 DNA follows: TGTGCCAGTATGTTGCGACGGTCCAACTATGGCTACACCTTC.

The CDR3 spells CASSIFQGGPGFALHF. The CDR3 DNA follows: TGTGCCAGTAGTATATTCCAGGGAGGTCCCGGTTTCGCCCTCCACTTT. The genes are TRBV19 and TRBJ1-6, with D possibly matching TRBD1 (5 bases). The CDR3 has 16 residues. Germline V gene lookup returns CDR1 LNHDA and CDR2 SQIVND (reference sequence). The V end lost 2 bases, the J end lost 14 bases, and 22 bases lay between the germline ends.

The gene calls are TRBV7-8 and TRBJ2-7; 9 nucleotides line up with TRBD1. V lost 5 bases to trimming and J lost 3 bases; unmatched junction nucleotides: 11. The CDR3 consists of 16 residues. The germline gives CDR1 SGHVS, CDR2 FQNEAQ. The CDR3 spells CASSPTSGQGLYEQYV. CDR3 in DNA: TGTGCCAGCAGCCCAACGTCGGGACAGGGTCTCTACGAGCAGTACGTC.